This T cell receptor (beta chain) was captured by sequencing in a study of cytomegalovirus exposure and HLA in healthy donors. Here immunoSEQ multiplex PCR was the method, and the copy in TCRdb shows in-frame clones only, minus some. Of 60,000 to 80,000 clones detected, around 85% appear once; the ten largest clones hold under 3.5%. Germline CDR1 is SQVTM and CDR2 is ANQGSEA. The CDR3 length is 10 residues. The ends were cut back, 4 bases at V and 10 bases at J, with 8 bases in the middle. This sequence was found in a man in his thirties or forties in good health and CMV-seronegative. This chain links TRBV29-1 with TRBJ2-1; no clear D gene. Sequenced sample: PBMCs. CDR3 nucleotides: TGCAGCGTTGTGAACGGGGAGCAGTTCTTC. This gives the protein CSVVNGEQFF.